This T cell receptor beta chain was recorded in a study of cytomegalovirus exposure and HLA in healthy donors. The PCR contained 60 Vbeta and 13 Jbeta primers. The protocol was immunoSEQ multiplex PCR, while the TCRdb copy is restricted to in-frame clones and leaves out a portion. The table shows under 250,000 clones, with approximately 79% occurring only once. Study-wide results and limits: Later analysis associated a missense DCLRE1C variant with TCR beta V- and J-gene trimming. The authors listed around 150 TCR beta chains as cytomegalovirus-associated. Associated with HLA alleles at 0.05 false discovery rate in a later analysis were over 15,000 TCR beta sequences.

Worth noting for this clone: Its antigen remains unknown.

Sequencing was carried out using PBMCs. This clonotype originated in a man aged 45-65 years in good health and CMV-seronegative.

The CDR3 region has the DNA TGTGCCAGCAGTGGAGACAGGGCCAAGACCCAGTACTTC. Translating it yields CASSGDRAKTQYF. The V and J genes are TRBV2 and TRBJ2-5; 7 bases fit TRBD1. Germline V gene lookup returns CDR1 SNHLY and CDR2 FYNNEI. J lost 6 bases, V lost 4 bases, and 5 bases had no gene match. CDR3 length: 13 amino acids.